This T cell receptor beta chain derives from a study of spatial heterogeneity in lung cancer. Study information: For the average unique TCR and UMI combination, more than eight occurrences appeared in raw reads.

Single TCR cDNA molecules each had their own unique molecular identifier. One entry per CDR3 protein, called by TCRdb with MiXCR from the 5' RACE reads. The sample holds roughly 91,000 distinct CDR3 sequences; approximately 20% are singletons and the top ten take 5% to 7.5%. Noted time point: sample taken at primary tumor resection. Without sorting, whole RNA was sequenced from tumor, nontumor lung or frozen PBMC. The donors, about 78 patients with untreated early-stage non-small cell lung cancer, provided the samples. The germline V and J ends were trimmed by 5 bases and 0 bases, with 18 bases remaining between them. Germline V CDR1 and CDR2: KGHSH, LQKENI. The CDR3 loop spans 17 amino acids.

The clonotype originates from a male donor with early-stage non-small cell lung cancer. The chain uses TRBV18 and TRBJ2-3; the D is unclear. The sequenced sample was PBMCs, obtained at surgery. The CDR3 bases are TGTGCCAGCTCAACAAGCCAATACCAGGACAGCACAGATACGCAGTATTTT. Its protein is CASSTSQYQDSTDTQYF.